This T cell receptor (beta chain) was observed in a study of memory CD4+ T cells and cytomegalovirus serostatus. As processed by the authors: Out-of-frame sequences were removed, leaving roughly 2,200,000 distinct TCRbeta sequences. TCRdb's table, derived via immunoSEQ multiplex PCR, lists solely in-frame clones and lacks some. V and J calls and clone size are those listed in that table; D and trimming were worked out from the DNA. The repertoire holds 40,000 to 45,000 clones, with roughly 83% as singletons. Single viable CD3+CD4+CD8-CD45RO+ cells were sorted as the memory CD4+ T cells. The trim removed 0 bases at V and 2 bases at J, leaving 4 bases unmatched. The length of the CDR3 is 15 residues. Germline CDR1 SGHKS, CDR2 YYEKEE (reference sequence).

The TCR was taken from an adult in good health and CMV-seronegative. The rearrangement uses TRBV5-5 and TRBJ2-7, with 8 bases identical to TRBD1. The sample comprised memory CD4+ T cells from blood. The CDR3 protein is CASSLGGTGTYEQYF. The DNA of the CDR3 is TGTGCCAGCAGCTTGGGGGGGACAGGCACCTACGAGCAGTACTTC.